This T cell receptor (beta chain) was found in a study of T-cell memory formation after mild COVID-19. Overall study: TCR clustering was largely donor specific.

This clonotype was seen many times. TCRdb used MiXCR to reprocess the 5' RACE reads, holding one entry per CDR3 protein. In the table there are roughly 600,000 distinct CDR3 sequences, about a sixth of which are singletons. Germline V gene sequence: CDR1 SGDLS, CDR2 YYNGEE. This CDR3 spans 15 amino acids. V shed 3 bases and J 2 bases; nucleotides not matched to a gene: 6. The sequence was obtained from an adult woman who had mild COVID-19 (a few samples of this study predate the infection). Cell type and time point are not known. This chain connects TRBV9 to TRBJ2-7; TRBD1 matches at 9 bases. The sample comprised PBMCs or a T cell subset sorted from them (not recorded which). CDR3 sequence: CASSGSGTGPYEQYF. The CDR3 nucleotides read TGTGCCAGCAGCGGCTCCGGGACAGGGCCCTACGAGCAGTACTTC.